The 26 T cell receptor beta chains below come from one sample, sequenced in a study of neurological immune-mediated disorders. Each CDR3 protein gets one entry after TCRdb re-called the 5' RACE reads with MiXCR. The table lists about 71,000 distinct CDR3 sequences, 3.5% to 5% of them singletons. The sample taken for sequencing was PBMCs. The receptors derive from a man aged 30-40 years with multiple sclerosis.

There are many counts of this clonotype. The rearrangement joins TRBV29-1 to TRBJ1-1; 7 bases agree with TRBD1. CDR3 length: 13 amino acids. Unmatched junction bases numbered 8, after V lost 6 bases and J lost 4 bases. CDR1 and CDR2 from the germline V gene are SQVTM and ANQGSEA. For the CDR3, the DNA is TGCAGCGTCGTGACGGAGGGGGCCACTGAAGCTTTCTTT. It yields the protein CSVVTEGATEAFF.

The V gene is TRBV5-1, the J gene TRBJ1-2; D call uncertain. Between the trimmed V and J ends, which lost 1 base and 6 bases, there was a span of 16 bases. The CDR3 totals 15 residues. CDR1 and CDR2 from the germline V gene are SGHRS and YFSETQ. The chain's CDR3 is CASSLRGSLSDGYTF. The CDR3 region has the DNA TGCGCCAGCAGCTTGCGAGGATCCCTGAGTGATGGCTACACCTTC.

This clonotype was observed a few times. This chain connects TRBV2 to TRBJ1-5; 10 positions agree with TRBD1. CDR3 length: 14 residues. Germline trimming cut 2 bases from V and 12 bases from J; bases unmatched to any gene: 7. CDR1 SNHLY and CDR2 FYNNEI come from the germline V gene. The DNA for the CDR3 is TGTGCCAGCAGTGAACTTCCGGGACAGGGGTTCCAGCATTTT. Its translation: CASSELPGQGFQHF. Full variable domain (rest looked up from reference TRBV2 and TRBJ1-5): EPEVTQTPSHQVTQMGQEVILRCVPISNHLYFYWYRQILGQKVEFLVSFYNNEISEKSEIFDDQFSVERPDGSNFTLKIRSTKLEDSAMYFCASSELPGQGFQHFGDGTRLSIL.

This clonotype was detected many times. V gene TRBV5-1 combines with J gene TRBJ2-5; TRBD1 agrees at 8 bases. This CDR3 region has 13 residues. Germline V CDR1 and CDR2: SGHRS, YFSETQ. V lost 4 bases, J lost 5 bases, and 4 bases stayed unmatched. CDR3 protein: CASSQGAEETQYF. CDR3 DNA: TGCGCCAGCAGCCAGGGGGCGGAGGAGACCCAGTACTTC.

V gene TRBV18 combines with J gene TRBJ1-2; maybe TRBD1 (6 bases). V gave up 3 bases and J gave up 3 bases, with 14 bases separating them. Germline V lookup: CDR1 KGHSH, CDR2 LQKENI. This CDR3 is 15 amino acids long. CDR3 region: CASSPDRQSYYGYTF. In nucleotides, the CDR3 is TGTGCCAGCTCACCGGACAGACAATCCTACTATGGCTACACCTTC.

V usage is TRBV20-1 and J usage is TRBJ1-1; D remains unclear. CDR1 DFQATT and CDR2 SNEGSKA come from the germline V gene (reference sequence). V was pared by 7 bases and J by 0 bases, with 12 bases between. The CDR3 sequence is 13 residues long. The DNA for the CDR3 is TGCAGTGTCTCGACGGAGATGAACACTGAAGCTTTCTTT. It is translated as CSVSTEMNTEAFF.

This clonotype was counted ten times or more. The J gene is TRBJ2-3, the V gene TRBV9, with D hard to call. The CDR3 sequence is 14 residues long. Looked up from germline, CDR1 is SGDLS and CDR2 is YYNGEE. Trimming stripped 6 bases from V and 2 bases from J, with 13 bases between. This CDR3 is CASTETVSTDTQYF. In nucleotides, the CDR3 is TGTGCCAGCACCGAGACTGTCTCCACAGATACGCAGTATTTT.

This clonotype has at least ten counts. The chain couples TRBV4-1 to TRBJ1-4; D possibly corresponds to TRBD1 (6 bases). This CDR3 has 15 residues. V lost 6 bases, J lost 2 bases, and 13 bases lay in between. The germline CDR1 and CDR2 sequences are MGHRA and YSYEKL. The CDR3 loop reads CASRTLRGTNEKLFF. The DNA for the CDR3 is TGCGCCAGCAGAACTCTCAGGGGCACTAATGAAAAACTGTTTTTT.

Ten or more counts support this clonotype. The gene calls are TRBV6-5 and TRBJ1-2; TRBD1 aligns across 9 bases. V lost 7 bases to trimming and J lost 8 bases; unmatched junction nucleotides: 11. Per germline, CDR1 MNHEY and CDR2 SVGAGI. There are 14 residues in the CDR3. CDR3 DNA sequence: TGTGCCAGCACCCTAGGGGACAGGGTAGGCGGCTACACCTTC. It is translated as CASTLGDRVGGYTF.

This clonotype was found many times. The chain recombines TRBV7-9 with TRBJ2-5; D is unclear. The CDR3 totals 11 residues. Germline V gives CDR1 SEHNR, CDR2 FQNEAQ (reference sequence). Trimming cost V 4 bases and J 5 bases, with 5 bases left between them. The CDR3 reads CASSSWETQYF. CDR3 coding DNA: TGTGCCAGCAGCTCGTGGGAGACCCAGTACTTC.

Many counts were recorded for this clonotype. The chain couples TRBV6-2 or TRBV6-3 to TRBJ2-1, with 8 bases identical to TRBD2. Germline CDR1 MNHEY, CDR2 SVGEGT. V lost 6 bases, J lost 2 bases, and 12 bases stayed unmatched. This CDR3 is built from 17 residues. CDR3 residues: CASRFTGGAAAYNEQFF. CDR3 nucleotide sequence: TGTGCCAGCAGGTTCACCGGGGGGGCGGCCGCCTACAATGAGCAGTTCTTC.

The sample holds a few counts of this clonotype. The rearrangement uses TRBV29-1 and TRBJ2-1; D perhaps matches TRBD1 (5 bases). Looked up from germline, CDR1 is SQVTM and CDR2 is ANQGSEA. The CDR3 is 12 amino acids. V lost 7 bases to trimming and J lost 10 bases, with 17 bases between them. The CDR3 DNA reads TGCAGCGAGGGGCTCTCTGTGGGGGAGCAGTTCTTC. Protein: CSEGLSVGEQFF.

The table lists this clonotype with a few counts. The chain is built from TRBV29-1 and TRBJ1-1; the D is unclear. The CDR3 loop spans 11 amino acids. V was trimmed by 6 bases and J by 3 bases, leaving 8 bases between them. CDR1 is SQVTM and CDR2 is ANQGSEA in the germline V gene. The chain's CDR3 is CSVDGYTEAFF. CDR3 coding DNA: TGCAGCGTGGATGGTTACACTGAAGCTTTCTTT.

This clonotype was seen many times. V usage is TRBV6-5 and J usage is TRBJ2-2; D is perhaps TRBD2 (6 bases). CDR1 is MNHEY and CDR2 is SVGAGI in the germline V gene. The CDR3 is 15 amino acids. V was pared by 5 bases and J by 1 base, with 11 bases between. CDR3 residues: CASSPSRGNTGELFF. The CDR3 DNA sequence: TGTGCCAGCAGTCCCTCGCGGGGGAACACCGGGGAGCTGTTTTTT.

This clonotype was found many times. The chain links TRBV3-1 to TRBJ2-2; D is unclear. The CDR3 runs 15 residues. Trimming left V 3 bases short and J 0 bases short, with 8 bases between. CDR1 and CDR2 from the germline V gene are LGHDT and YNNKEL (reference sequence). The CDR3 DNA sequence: TGTGCCAGCAGCCATGCGGTCCCGAACACCGGGGAGCTGTTTTTT. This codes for CASSHAVPNTGELFF.

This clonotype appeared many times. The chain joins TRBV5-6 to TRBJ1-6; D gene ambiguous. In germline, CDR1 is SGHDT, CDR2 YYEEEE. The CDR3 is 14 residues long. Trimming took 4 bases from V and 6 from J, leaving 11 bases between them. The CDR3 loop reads CASSQTALNSPLHF. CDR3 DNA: TGTGCCAGCAGCCAGACGGCGCTTAATTCACCCCTCCACTTT.

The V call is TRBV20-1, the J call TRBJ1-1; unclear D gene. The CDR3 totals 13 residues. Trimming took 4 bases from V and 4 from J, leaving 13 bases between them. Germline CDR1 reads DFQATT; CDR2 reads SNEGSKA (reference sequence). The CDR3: CSANFGRATEAFF. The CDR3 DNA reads TGCAGTGCTAATTTCGGGCGCGCCACTGAAGCTTTCTTT.

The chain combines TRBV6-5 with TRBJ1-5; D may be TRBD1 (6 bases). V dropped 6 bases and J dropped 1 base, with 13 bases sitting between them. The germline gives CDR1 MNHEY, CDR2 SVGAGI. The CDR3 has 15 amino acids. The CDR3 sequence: CASSRRQASNQPQHF. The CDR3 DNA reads TGTGCCAGCAGCCGAAGACAGGCAAGCAATCAGCCCCAGCATTTT.

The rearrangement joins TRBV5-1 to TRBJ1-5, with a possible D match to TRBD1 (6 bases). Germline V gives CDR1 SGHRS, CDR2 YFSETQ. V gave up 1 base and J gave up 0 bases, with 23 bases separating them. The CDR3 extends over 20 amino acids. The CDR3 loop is CASSLSGQFVVGYSNQPQHF. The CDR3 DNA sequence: TGCGCCAGCAGCTTGAGTGGACAGTTTGTGGTGGGATATAGCAATCAGCCCCAGCATTTT. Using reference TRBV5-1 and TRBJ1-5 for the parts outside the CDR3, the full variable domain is KAGVTQTPRYLIKTRGQQVTLSCSPISGHRSVSWYQQTPGQGLQFLFEYFSETQRNKGNFPGRFSGRQFSNSRSEMNVSTLELGDSALYLCASSLSGQFVVGYSNQPQHFGDGTRLSIL.

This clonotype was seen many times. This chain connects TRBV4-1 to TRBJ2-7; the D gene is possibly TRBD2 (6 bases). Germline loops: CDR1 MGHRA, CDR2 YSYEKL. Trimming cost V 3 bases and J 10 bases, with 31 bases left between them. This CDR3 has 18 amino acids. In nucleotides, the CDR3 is TGCGCCAGCAGCCATCCCCCGGGGCGGGACGGCCTTTTCCGCCACCAGTACTTC. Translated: CASSHPPGRDGLFRHQYF.

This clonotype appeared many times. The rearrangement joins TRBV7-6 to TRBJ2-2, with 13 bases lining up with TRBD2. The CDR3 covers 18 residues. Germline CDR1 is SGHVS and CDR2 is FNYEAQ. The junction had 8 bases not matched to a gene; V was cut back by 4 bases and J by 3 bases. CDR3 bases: TGTGCCAGCAGCTGGACTAGCGGGGGCCTCGCGGACACCGGGGAGCTGTTTTTT. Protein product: CASSWTSGGLADTGELFF.

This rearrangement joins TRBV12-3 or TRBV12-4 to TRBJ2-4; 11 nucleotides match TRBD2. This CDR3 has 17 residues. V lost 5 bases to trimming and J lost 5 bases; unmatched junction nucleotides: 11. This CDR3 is CASSPVAGGPGENIQYF. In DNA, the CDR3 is TGTGCCAGCAGTCCCGTAGCGGGGGGGCCGGGGGAAAACATTCAGTACTTC.

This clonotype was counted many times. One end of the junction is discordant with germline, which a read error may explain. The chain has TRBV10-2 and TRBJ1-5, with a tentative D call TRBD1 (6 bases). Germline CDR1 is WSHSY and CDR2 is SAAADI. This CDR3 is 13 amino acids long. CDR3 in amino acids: CASRTGPNQPQNF. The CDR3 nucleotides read TGCGCCAGCAGGACAGGCCCCAATCAGCCCCAGAATTTT.

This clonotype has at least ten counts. The CDR3 DNA is TGTGCCAGCAGCCAAGAATTCCGGAGACGTCAAAGTGGCTACACCTTC. This sequence encodes CASSQEFRRRQSGYTF. The rearrangement uses TRBV3-1 and TRBJ1-2; the D is unclear. Per the germline V gene, CDR1 is LGHDT and CDR2 is YNNKEL (reference sequence). V was clipped by 0 bases and J by 7 bases, with 18 bases between them. The length of the CDR3 is 16 residues. Supplemented by reference TRBV3-1 and TRBJ1-2, the full variable domain reads DTAVSQTPKYLVTQMGNDKSIKCEQNLGHDTMYWYKQDSKKFLKIMFSYNNKELIINETVPNRFSPKSPDKAHLNLHINSLELGDSAVYFCASSQEFRRRQSGYTFGSGTRLTVV.

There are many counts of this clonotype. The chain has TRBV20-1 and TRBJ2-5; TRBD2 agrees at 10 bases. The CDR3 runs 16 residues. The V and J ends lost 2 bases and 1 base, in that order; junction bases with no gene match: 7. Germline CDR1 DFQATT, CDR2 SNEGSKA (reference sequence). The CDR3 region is CSARRIAGGSQETQYF. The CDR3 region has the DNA TGCAGTGCTAGAAGGATAGCGGGGGGAAGCCAAGAGACCCAGTACTTC.

The DNA of the CDR3 is TGCGCCAGCAGCCTAGGAATCTATGGCTACACCTTC. The encoded protein is CASSLGIYGYTF. V is TRBV5-1 and J is TRBJ1-2; no clear D gene. V lost 4 bases and J 4 bases, leaving 8 bases between the germline ends. Germline V gene data show CDR1 as SGHRS and CDR2 as YFSETQ. CDR3 length equals 12 residues.